This entry concerns a single TCR beta chain. The protocol was immunoSEQ multiplex PCR, while the TCRdb copy is restricted to in-frame clones and leaves out a portion. This table has some 65,000 clones, roughly 80% appearing once. The data belong to a study of memory CD4+ T cells and cytomegalovirus serostatus. Overall study: Donors were healthy Belgian adults, 10 or so CMV seropositive and 20 to 25 seronegative.

V was shortened by 0 bases and J by 4 bases, with 10 bases between the two germline ends. In germline, CDR1 is SGDLS, CDR2 YYNGEE. The CDR3 length is 14 residues. The sort gate was single viable CD3+CD4+CD8-CD45RO+ cells for memory CD4+ T cells. This chain uses TRBV9 with TRBJ2-5, with D maybe TRBD2 (7 bases). The sequenced sample was memory CD4+ T cells from blood. This clonotype originated in an adult in good health and CMV-seronegative. Some clones in this sample may be carry-over from other donors' samples. The CDR3 protein is CASSVAGGVETQYF. The CDR3 nucleotides read TGTGCCAGCAGCGTAGCGGGGGGCGTAGAGACCCAGTACTTC. Together with reference TRBV9 and TRBJ2-5, the CDR3 gives the full variable domain: DSGVTQTPKHLITATGQRVTLRCSPRSGDLSVYWYQQSLDQGLQFLIQYYNGEERAKGNILERFSAQQFPDLHSELNLSSLELGDSALYFCASSVAGGVETQYFGPGTRLLVL.